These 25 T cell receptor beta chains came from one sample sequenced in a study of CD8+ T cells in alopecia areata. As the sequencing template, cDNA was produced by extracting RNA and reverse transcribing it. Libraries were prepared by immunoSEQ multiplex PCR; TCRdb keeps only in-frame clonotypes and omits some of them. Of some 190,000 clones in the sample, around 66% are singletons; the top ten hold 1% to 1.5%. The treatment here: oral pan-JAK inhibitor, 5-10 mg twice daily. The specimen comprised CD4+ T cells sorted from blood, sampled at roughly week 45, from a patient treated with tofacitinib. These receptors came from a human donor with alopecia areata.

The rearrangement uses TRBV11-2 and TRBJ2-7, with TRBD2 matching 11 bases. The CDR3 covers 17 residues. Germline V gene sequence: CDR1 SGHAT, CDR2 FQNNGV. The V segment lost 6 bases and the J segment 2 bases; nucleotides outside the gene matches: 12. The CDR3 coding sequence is TGTGCCAGCAGTCCCCCCCCTAGACTAGCGGGGCCCTACGAGCAGTACTTC. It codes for CASSPPPRLAGPYEQYF.

The CDR3 DNA sequence: TGTGCTAGTGGTTTGGGGGACAGGGAACCTCCTCCAAGTAAGCAGTTCTTC. This translates into CASGLGDREPPPSKQFF. The rearrangement links TRBV12-5 to TRBJ2-1; 9 bases map to TRBD1. Germline V gives CDR1 LGHNT, CDR2 FRNRAP. The CDR3 has 17 amino acids. V lost 1 base and J lost 11; bases outside the gene matches: 15.

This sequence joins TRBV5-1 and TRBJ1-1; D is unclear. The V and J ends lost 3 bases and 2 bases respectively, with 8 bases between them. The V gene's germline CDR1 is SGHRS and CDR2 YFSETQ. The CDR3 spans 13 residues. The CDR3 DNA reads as TGCGCCAGCAGCTCCGACATTAACACTGAAGCTTTCTTT. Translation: CASSSDINTEAFF.

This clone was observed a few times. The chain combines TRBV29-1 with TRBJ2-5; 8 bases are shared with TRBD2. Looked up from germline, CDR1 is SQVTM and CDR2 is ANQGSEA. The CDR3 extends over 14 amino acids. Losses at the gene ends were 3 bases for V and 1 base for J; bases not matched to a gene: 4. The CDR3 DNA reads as TGCAGCGTTGACCGCGGGGGGAGCCAAGAGACCCAGTACTTC. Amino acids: CSVDRGGSQETQYF.

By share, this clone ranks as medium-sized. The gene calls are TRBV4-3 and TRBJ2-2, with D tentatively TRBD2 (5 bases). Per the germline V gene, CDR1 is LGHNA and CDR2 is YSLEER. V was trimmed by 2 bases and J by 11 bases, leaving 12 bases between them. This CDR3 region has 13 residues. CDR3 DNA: TGCGCCAGCAGCCAACTAGCCTACTCTGAGCTGTTTTTT. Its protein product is CASSQLAYSELFF.

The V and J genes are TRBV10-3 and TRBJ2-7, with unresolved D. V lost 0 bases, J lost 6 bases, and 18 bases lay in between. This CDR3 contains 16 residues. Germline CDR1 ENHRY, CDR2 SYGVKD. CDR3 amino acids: CAISESVHRTPGEQYF. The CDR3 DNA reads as TGTGCCATCAGTGAGTCGGTACACCGGACCCCTGGCGAGCAGTACTTC.

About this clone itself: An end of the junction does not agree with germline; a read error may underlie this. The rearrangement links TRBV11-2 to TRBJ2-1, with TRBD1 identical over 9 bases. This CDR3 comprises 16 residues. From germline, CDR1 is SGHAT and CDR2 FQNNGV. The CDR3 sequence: CASRLGTGRTYNEQFF. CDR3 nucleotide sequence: TGTGCCAGCAGATTAGGGACAGGGAGAACCTACAATGAGCAGTTCTTC.

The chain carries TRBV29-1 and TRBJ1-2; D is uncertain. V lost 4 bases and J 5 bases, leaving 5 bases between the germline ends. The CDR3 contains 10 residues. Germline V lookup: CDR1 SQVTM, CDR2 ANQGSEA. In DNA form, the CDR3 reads TGCAGCGTTGCTGATTATGGCTACACCTTC. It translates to CSVADYGYTF.

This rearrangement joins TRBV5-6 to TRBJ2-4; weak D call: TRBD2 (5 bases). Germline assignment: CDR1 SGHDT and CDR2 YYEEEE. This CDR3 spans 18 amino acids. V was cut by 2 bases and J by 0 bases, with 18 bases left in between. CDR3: CASSLSPSGGPAKNIQYF. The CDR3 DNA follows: TGTGCCAGCAGCTTATCCCCCTCCGGCGGGCCAGCCAAAAACATTCAGTACTTC.

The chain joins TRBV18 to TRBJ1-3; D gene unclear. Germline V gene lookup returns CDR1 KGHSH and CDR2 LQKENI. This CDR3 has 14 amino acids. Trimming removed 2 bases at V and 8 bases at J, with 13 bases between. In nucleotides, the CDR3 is TGTGCCAGCTCACCAGTCTCATATCGACACACCATATATTTT. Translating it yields CASSPVSYRHTIYF.

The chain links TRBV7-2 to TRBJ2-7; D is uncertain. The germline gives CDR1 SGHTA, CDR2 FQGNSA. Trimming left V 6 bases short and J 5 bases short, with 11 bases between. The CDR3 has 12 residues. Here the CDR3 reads CASSVPTHEQYF. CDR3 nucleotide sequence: TGTGCCAGCAGTGTTCCGACCCACGAGCAGTACTTC.

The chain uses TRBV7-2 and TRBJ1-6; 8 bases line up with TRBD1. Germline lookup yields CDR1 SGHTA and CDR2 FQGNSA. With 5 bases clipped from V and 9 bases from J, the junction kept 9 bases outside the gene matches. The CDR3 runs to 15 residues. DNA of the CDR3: TGTGCCAGCAGCCAGGACAGGGAAAGGACTTCACCCCTCCACTTT. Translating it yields CASSQDRERTSPLHF.

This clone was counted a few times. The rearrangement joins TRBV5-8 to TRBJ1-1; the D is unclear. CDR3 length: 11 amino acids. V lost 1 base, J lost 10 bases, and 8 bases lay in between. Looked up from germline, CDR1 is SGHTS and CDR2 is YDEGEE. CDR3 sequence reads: CASSLLFGAFF. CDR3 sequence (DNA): TGTGCCAGCAGCTTGTTGTTTGGAGCTTTCTTT.

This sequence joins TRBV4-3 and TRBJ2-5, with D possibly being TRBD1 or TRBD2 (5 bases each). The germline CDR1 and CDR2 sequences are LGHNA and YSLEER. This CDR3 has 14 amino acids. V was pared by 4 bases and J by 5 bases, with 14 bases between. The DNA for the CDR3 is TGCGCCAGCAGCCCTAGTGTAGGGACGGAGACCCAGTACTTC. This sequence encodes CASSPSVGTETQYF.

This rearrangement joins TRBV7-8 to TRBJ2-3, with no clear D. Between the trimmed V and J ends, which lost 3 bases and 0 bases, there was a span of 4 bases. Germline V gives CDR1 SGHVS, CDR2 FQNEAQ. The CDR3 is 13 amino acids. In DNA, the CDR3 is TGTGCCAGCAGCTTCTCGAGCACAGATACGCAGTATTTT. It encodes CASSFSSTDTQYF.

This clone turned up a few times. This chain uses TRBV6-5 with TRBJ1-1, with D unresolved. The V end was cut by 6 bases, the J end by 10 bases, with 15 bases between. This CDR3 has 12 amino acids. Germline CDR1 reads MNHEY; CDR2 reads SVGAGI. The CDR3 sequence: CASSLSKGAAFF. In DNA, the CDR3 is TGTGCCAGCAGCCTATCTAAGGGAGCAGCTTTCTTT.

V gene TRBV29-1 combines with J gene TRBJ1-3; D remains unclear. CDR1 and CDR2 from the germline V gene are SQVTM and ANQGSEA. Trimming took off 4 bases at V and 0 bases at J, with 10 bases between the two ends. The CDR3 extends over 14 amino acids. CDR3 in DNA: TGCAGCGTTGTGCTAGGGATCTCTGGAAACACCATATATTTT. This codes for CSVVLGISGNTIYF.

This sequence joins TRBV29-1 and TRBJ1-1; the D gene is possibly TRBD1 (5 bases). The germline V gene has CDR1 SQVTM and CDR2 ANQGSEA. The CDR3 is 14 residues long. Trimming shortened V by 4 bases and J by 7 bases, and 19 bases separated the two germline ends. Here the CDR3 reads CSVGPGARNDEAFF. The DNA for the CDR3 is TGCAGCGTTGGTCCCGGGGCGAGGAATGATGAAGCTTTCTTT.

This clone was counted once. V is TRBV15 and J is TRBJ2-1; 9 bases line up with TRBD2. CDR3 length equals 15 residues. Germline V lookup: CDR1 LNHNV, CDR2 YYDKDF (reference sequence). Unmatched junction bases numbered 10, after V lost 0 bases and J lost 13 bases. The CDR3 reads CATSRDPPLRGGQFF. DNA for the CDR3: TGTGCCACCAGCAGAGATCCCCCCTTGCGGGGGGGTCAGTTCTTC. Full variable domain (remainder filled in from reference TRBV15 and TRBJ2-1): DAMVIQNPRYQVTQFGKPVTLSCSQTLNHNVMYWYQQKSSQAPKLLFHYYDKDFNNEADTPDNFQSRRPNTSFCFLDIRSPGLGDTAMYLCATSRDPPLRGGQFFGPGTRLTVL.

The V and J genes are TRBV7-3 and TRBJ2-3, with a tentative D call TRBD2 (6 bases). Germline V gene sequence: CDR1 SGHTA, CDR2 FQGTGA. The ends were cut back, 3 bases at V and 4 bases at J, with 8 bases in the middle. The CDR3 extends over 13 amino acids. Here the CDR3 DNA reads TGTGCCAGCAGCTTTGGAGGGTCAGATACGCAGTATTTT. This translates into CASSFGGSDTQYF.

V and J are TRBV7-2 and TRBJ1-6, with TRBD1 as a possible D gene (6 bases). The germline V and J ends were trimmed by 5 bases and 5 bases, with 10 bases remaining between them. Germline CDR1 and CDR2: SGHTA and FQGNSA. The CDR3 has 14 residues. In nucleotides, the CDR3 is TGTGCCAGCAGCAAGGACAGTAATAATTCACCCCTCCACTTT. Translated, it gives CASSKDSNNSPLHF.

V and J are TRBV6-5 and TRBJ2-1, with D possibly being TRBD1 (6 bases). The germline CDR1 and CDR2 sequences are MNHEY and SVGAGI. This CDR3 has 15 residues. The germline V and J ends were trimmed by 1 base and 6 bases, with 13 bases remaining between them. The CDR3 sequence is CASSYLAGVGNEQFF. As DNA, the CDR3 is TGTGCCAGCAGTTACTTGGCAGGGGTCGGCAATGAGCAGTTCTTC.

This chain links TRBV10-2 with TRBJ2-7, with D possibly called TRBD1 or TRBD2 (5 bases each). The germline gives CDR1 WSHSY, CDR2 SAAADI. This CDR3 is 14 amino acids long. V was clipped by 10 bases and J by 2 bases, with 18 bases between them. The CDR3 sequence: CAIGAPGPPYEQYF. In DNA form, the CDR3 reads TGCGCCATCGGGGCCCCAGGCCCTCCCTACGAGCAGTACTTC.

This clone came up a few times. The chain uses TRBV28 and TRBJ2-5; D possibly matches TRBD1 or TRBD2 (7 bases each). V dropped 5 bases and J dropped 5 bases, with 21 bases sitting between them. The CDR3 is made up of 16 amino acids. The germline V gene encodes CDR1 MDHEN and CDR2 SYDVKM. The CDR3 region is CASSPLQGLGGETQYF. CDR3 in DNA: TGTGCCAGCAGTCCTTTACAGGGGCTCGGGGGGGAGACCCAGTACTTC.

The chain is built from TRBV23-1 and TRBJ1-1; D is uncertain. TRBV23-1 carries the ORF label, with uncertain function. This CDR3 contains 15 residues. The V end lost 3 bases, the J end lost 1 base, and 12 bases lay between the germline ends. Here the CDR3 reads CASSHLGRKNTEAFF. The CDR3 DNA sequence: TGCGCCAGCAGTCATCTAGGGCGCAAGAACACTGAAGCTTTCTTT.